A single TCR beta chain is shown here with its context. The CDR3 runs to 14 residues. V lost 4 bases, J lost 2 bases, and 10 bases lay in between. Germline V gene data show CDR1 as LNHDA and CDR2 as SQIVND (reference sequence). This record comes from a study of control samples from healthy donors and cancer patients. Sequencing used immunoSEQ multiplex PCR; TCRdb keeps in-frame clones, though not all of them. Among approximately 52,000 clones, around 90% were seen once, and the ten largest hold 11% to 15%. This clonotype was obtained from a man in his 60s with head and neck cancer. Material for sequencing was PBMCs. This chain joins TRBV19 and TRBJ2-3; TRBD1 is a possible D gene (5 bases). The CDR3 DNA is TGTGCCAGTAGTAATCAGGGCGTCACAGATACGCAGTATTTT. This encodes CASSNQGVTDTQYF.